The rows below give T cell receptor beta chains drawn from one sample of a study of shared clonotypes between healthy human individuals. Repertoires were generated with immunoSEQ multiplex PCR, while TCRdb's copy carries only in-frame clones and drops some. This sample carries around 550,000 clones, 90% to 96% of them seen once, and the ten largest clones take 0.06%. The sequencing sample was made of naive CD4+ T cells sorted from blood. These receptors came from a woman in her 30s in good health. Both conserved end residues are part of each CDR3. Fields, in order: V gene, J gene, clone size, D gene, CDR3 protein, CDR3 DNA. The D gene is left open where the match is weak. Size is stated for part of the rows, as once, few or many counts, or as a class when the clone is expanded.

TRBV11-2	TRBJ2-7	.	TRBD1	CASRRAGTGSYEQYF	TGTGCCAGCAGACGAGCCGGGACAGGGTCCTACGAGCAGTACTTC
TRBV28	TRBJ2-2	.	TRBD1	CASRGDRGSVTGELFF	TGTGCCAGCAGGGGGGACAGGGGGTCTGTGACCGGGGAGCTGTTTTTT
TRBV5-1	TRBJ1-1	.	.	CASSLGDVTGVTEAFF	TGCGCCAGCAGCTTGGGGGATGTCACTGGGGTAACTGAAGCTTTCTTT
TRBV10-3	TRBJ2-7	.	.	CAISARGEEQYF	TGTGCCATCAGTGCACGTGGGGAAGAGCAGTACTTC
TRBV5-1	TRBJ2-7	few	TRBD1	CASSVDRVYEQYF	TGCGCCAGCAGCGTCGACAGGGTGTACGAGCAGTACTTC
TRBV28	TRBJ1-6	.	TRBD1	CASSLGQGASPLHF	TGTGCCAGCAGTTTAGGACAGGGAGCCTCACCCCTCCACTTT
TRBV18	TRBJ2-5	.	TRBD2	CASSPFGTSRYETQYF	TGTGCCAGCTCACCTTTCGGGACTAGCCGTTATGAGACCCAGTACTTC
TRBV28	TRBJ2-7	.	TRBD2	CASSLLSGRGVHEQYF	TGTGCCAGCAGTCTGCTAAGCGGGAGAGGTGTACACGAGCAGTACTTC
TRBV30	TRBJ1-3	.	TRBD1	CASLIWDRYFGNTIYF	TGTGCCTCCCTAATTTGGGACAGGTATTTTGGAAACACCATATATTTT
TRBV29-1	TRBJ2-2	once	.	CSAGGTPTGELFF	TGCAGCGCCGGAGGGACTCCTACCGGGGAGCTGTTTTTT
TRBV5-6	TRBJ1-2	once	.	CASSLYYSGGYGYTF	TGTGCCAGCAGCTTGTACTATTCCGGGGGATATGGCTACACCTTC
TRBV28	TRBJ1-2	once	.	CASLRGRDGYTF	TGTGCCAGCTTACGAGGGCGGGATGGCTACACCTTC
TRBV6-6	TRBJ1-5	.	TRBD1	CASSPPGQGPNQPQHF	TGTGCCAGCAGTCCCCCGGGACAGGGGCCCAATCAGCCCCAGCATTTT
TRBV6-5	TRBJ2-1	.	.	CASSYGLGYNEQFF	TGTGCCAGCAGTTACGGGCTGGGTTACAATGAGCAGTTCTTC
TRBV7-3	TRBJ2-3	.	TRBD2	CASSPFEGREGTDTQYF	TGTGCCAGCAGCCCCTTCGAGGGCCGGGAGGGCACAGATACGCAGTATTTT
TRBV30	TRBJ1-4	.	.	CASGSHKEKLFF	TGTGCCTCAGGTAGTCACAAGGAAAAACTGTTTTTT
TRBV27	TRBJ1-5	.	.	CASSFNGNQPQHF	TGTGCCAGCAGTTTTAATGGGAATCAGCCCCAGCATTTT
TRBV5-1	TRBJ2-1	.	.	CASRLSSGAGGQFF	TGCGCCAGCAGACTTTCTTCCGGGGCTGGGGGGCAGTTCTTC
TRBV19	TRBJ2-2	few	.	CASQSWTGELFF	TGTGCCAGTCAATCGTGGACCGGGGAGCTGTTTTTT
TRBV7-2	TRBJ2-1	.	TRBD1	CASSLTGDEQFF	TGTGCCAGCAGCTTAACAGGGGATGAGCAGTTCTTC
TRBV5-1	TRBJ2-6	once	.	CASSLAGHPSGANVLTF	TGCGCCAGCAGCTTGGCGGGACATCCCTCTGGGGCCAACGTCCTGACTTTC
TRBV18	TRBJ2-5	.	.	CASSPLQGQETQYF	TGTGCCAGCTCACCTCTACAGGGCCAAGAGACCCAGTACTTC
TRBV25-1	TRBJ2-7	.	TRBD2	CASSDLASGNAYEQYF	TGTGCCAGCAGCGACCTTGCTAGCGGAAACGCCTACGAGCAGTACTTC
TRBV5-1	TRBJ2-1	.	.	CASSLVSGFGNEQFF	TGCGCCAGCAGCTTGGTTTCCGGGTTCGGGAATGAGCAGTTCTTC
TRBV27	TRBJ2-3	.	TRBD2	CASSHRLAGVLADTQYF	TGTGCCAGCAGTCACCGACTAGCGGGAGTCTTGGCAGATACGCAGTATTTT
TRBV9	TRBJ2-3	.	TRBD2	CASSADAGVVDTQYF	TGTGCCAGCAGCGCCGATGCGGGAGTCGTAGATACGCAGTATTTT
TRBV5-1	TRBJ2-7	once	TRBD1	CASSLGPTGNYEQYF	TGCGCCAGCAGCTTGGGCCCGACAGGGAACTACGAGCAGTACTTC
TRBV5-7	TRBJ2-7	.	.	CASGRRGYEQYF	TGTGCCTCAGGCCGGAGAGGCTACGAGCAGTACTTC
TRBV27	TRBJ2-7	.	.	CASSFSRGPYEQYF	TGTGCCAGCAGTTTCTCCAGGGGACCCTACGAGCAGTACTTC
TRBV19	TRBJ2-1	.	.	CASSSQTGNEQFF	TGTGCCAGTTCCAGCCAAACAGGCAATGAGCAGTTCTTC
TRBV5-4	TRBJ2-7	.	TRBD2	CASSQSQGHSGSSLYEQYF	TGTGCCAGCAGCCAATCCCAGGGGCACAGCGGGAGTTCCCTCTACGAGCAGTACTTC
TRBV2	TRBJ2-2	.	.	CASRSGSGNTGELFF	TGTGCCAGCAGGTCCGGGAGTGGCAACACCGGGGAGCTGTTTTTT
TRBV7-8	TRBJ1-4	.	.	CASSRPRARRGEKLFF	TGTGCCAGCAGCCGTCCAAGGGCCCGCCGCGGTGAAAAACTGTTTTTT
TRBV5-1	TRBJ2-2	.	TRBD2	CASMVASGRVRTGELFF	TGCGCCAGCATGGTGGCTAGCGGGAGGGTGAGGACCGGGGAGCTGTTTTTT
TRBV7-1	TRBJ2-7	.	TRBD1	CASSSPGQGVYEQYF	TGTGCCAGCAGCTCACCTGGACAGGGGGTCTACGAGCAGTACTTC
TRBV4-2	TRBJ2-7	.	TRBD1	CASSQENRGAYEQYF	TGTGCCAGCAGCCAAGAGAACAGGGGAGCCTACGAGCAGTACTTC
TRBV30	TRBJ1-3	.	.	CAWSRGAESGNTIYF	TGTGCCTGGTCAAGAGGGGCAGAATCTGGAAACACCATATATTTT